These T cell receptor beta chains were read from a single sample in a study of blood T cell repertoires in COVID-19. Using immunoSEQ multiplex PCR, the repertoire was profiled, and TCRdb retains in-frame clones only, with some absent. Among approximately 200,000 clones listed, roughly 85% were seen once. Sequencing used PBMCs or T cells enriched from blood (not recorded which). The origin of the receptors is a man aged 40-49 years who had recovered from COVID-19. Both conserved end residues are part of each CDR3. A D gene is named only where the DNA matches it firmly. Size is stated for part of the rows, as once, few or many counts, or as a class when the clone is expanded.

d_gene	v_gene	abundance	j_gene	CDR3aa	CDR3nt
TRBD2	TRBV3-1/TRBV3-2	-	TRBJ2-7	CASSLGTSGRGYEQYF	TGTGCCAGCAGCCTTGGGACTAGCGGGAGGGGATACGAGCAGTACTTC
TRBD1	TRBV7-9	few	TRBJ1-4	CASSLTTGTGAEKLFF	TGTGCCAGCAGCCTTACCACCGGGACAGGGGCGGAAAAACTGTTTTTT
-	TRBV19	-	TRBJ1-5	CASSIAFQGSNQPQHF	TGTGCCAGTAGTATTGCCTTCCAGGGTAGCAATCAGCCCCAGCATTTT
TRBD1	TRBV19	-	TRBJ2-7	CASSPGQGMSYEQYF	TGTGCCAGTAGTCCCGGACAGGGGATGTCCTACGAGCAGTACTTC
TRBD1	TRBV19	-	TRBJ1-5	CASSWDRYSNQPQHF	TGTGCCAGTAGTTGGGACAGATATAGCAATCAGCCCCAGCATTTT
TRBD1	TRBV30	-	TRBJ2-7	CAWEAGTGGFEQYF	TGTGCCTGGGAGGCCGGGACAGGGGGCTTCGAGCAGTACTTC
-	TRBV11-2	-	TRBJ2-2	CASSLGLLNTGELFF	TGTGCCAGCAGCTTGGGCCTCCTTAACACCGGGGAGCTGTTTTTT
TRBD1	TRBV7-9	-	TRBJ2-1	CASSRGDSSYNEQFF	TGTGCCAGCAGCCGAGGGGACAGTAGCTACAATGAGCAGTTCTTC
-	TRBV10-3	-	TRBJ2-7	CAISDRGYEQYF	TGTGCCATCAGTGACAGGGGCTACGAGCAGTACTTC
-	TRBV19	-	TRBJ1-6	CASSIPGAENSPLHF	TGTGCCAGTAGTATTCCAGGGGCAGAAAATTCACCCCTCCACTTT
-	TRBV21-1	-	TRBJ1-1	CASRLEQAETGDTEAFF	TGTGCCAGCAGATTGGAGCAGGCTGAGACGGGGGACACTGAAGCTTTCTTT
TRBD1	TRBV4-1	-	TRBJ1-2	CASSQDVAGGPYGYTF	TGCGCCAGCAGCCAAGATGTGGCAGGGGGCCCCTATGGCTACACCTTC
TRBD1	TRBV5-4	-	TRBJ1-2	CASSLGGQGALGGYTF	TGTGCCAGCAGCTTGGGTGGACAGGGGGCCCTGGGGGGCTACACCTTC
-	TRBV3-1/TRBV3-2	-	TRBJ1-2	CASSLPTMPVYGYTF	TGTGCCAGCAGCCTACCGACTATGCCGGTCTATGGCTACACCTTC
-	TRBV16	once	TRBJ1-1	CASSQFMNTEAFF	TGTGCCAGCAGCCAGTTTATGAACACTGAAGCTTTCTTT
TRBD2	TRBV7-2	-	TRBJ2-3	CASSALAGVVDTQYF	TGTGCCAGCAGCGCCCTAGCGGGAGTCGTAGATACGCAGTATTTT
-	TRBV4-1	-	TRBJ2-7	CASSPLIANEQYF	TGCGCCAGCAGCCCCCTCATTGCGAACGAGCAGTACTTC
-	TRBV2	-	TRBJ2-5	CASSVREETQYF	TGTGCCAGCAGTGTGAGGGAAGAGACCCAGTACTTC
TRBD2	TRBV27	-	TRBJ2-1	CASSSIASGDSSYNEQFF	TGTGCCAGCAGTTCGATTGCTAGCGGGGATAGCTCCTACAATGAGCAGTTCTTC
-	TRBV15	-	TRBJ2-7	CATSRNQGNYEQYF	TGTGCCACCAGCAGAAATCAGGGCAACTACGAGCAGTACTTC
-	TRBV15	-	TRBJ1-4	CATSRSGGEEKLFF	TGTGCCACCAGCCGGTCGGGGGGCGAGGAAAAACTGTTTTTT
-	TRBV9	-	TRBJ1-2	CASSVDGDGYTF	TGTGCCAGCAGCGTAGATGGAGATGGCTACACCTTC
TRBD2	TRBV4-3	once	TRBJ2-1	CASSLTSGSYNEQFF	TGCGCCAGCTCCCTGACTAGCGGCTCCTACAATGAGCAGTTCTTC
-	TRBV27	-	TRBJ1-2	CASSLSVSEYGYTF	TGTGCCAGCAGTTTATCGGTATCGGAGTATGGCTACACCTTC
-	TRBV9	-	TRBJ2-7	CASSVEGSGNYEQYF	TGTGCCAGCAGCGTAGAGGGTAGCGGAAACTACGAGCAGTACTTC
TRBD1	TRBV2	-	TRBJ1-5	CASSRDRKRGNQPQHF	TGTGCCAGCAGCCGGGACAGGAAACGGGGCAATCAGCCCCAGCATTTT
-	TRBV10-3	-	TRBJ2-5	CAISATGGETQYF	TGTGCCATCAGCGCAACAGGAGGGGAGACCCAGTACTTC
-	TRBV7-2	-	TRBJ1-1	CASSSQAVNTEAFF	TGTGCCAGCAGCTCCCAGGCCGTGAACACTGAAGCTTTCTTT
-	TRBV12-3/TRBV12-4	-	TRBJ2-1	CASSPSGNNEQFF	TGTGCCAGCAGTCCCTCAGGGAACAATGAGCAGTTCTTC
-	TRBV4-3	-	TRBJ2-7	CASSPARQLEQYF	TGCGCCAGCAGTCCGGCGCGGCAACTCGAGCAGTACTTC
-	TRBV7-8	-	TRBJ1-1	CASSPEGHLNTEAFF	TGTGCCAGCAGCCCAGAAGGACACTTGAACACTGAAGCTTTCTTT
-	TRBV6-2/TRBV6-3	-	TRBJ1-3	CASSGRLNSGNTIYF	TGTGCCAGCAGTGGTCGACTCAACTCTGGAAACACCATATATTTT
-	TRBV7-9	-	TRBJ1-1	CASSPPEAGHRAFF	TGTGCCAGCAGCCCCCCTGAGGCTGGACATAGGGCTTTCTTT
-	TRBV4-3	-	TRBJ2-1	CASSQDSGQGGNEQFF	-
-	TRBV12-2	-	TRBJ1-1	CASRLTYPHPPAGPPAEAFF	TGTGCAAGTCGCTTAACTTACCCACACCCCCCGGCGGGTCCTCCGGCTGAAGCTTTCTTT
-	TRBV7-2	-	TRBJ2-7	CASSTPGLRSSYEQYF	TGTGCCAGCAGCACACCGGGACTGAGGAGCTCCTACGAGCAGTACTTC
TRBD1	TRBV6-1	few	TRBJ1-1	CASSDRTGRQRGTEAFF	TGTGCCAGCAGTGACAGGACAGGACGGCAGAGGGGCACTGAAGCTTTCTTT
-	TRBV2	-	TRBJ1-4	CASREGTGEKLFF	TGTGCCAGCAGGGAGGGTACTGGCGAAAAACTGTTTTTT
-	TRBV6-5	once	TRBJ1-1	CASSPPGGTEAFF	TGTGCCAGCAGCCCACCGGGGGGGACTGAAGCTTTCTTT
TRBD2	TRBV2	once	TRBJ2-1	CASTWTSGREEQFF	TGTGCCAGCACCTGGACTAGCGGGAGAGAGGAGCAGTTCTTC
-	TRBV7-2	few	TRBJ1-2	CASSLGTGPNYGYTF	TGTGCCAGCAGCTTAGGAACAGGGCCTAACTATGGCTACACCTTC